The present T cell receptor beta chain was sequenced within a study of response to subunit inactivated influenza vaccine (dated by TCRdb to the late 2010s). General notes on the study: Deep quantitative T cell receptor repertoire profiling was used in the study to track responses to a trivalent subunit inactivated influenza vaccine. Study-wide conclusions, independent of this receptor: The authors proposed that each seasonal influenza vaccination may bring in only a limited number of new T cells.

Libraries were prepared through RT-PCR. For sequencing, an Illumina HiSeq 2500 was employed. The raw public data were reprocessed by TCRdb itself: fastp quality trimming at Q25, MiXCR clonotype calling, in-frame beta chains only. Every entry covers one CDR3 protein and lists the most common genes and DNA from its rows. In this sample the table shows hundreds of thousands of distinct CDR3 sequences, approximately 14% of which occur a single time. 7.5% to 8% of the sample is in the top ten clones. CDR1 MNHEY and CDR2 SVGEGT are derived from the germline V gene. V has 6 bases trimmed and J has 5 bases trimmed; junction bases matching no gene number 6. Measured from the cysteine to the phenylalanine, the CDR3 is 13 residues long. Left in the record is the CDR3 DNA by itself, 39 bases read in frame from the first base. Points on this clonotype: Its specific antigen is unknown. Per-nucleotide qualities are absent, and no much larger clonotype sits a single base away.

The V and J genes are TRBV6-2 or TRBV6-3 and TRBJ2-7, with 8 bases in between that match TRBD1. Sequencing was performed on PBMCs from blood, taken roughly 15 days before vaccination. The TCR sequence derives from a man aged 50 to 60 who received an inactivated influenza vaccine. Donor details come from another sample of the same person, matched by shared clones. The DNA sequence follows: TGTGCCAGCAGACAGGACAGGGCGAACGAGCAGTACTTC. This codes for CASRQDRANEQYF.